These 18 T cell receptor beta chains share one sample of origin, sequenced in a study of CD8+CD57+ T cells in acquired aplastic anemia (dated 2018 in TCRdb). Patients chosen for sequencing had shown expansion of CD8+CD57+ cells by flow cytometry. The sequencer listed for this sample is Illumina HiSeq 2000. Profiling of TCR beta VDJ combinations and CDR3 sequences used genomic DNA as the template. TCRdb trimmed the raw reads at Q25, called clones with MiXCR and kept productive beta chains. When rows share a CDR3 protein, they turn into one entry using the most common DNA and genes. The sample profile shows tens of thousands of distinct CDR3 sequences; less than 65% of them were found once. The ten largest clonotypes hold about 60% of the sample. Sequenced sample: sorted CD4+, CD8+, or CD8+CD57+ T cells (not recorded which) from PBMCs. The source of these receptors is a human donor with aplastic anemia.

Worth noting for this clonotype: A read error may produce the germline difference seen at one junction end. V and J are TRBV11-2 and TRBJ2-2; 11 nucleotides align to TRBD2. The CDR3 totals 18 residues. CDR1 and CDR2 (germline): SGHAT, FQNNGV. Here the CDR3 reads CTSSLEASGGSDTGELFF. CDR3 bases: TGTACCAGCAGCTTAGAGGCTAGCGGGGGGTCGGACACCGGGGAGCTGTTTTTT.

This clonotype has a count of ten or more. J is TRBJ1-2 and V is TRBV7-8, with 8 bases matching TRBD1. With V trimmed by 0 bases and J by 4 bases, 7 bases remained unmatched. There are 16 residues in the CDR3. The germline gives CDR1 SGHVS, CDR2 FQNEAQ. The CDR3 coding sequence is TGTGCCAGCAGCTTAGCCCGGACAGGGCTGAGCTATGGCTACACCTTC. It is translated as CASSLARTGLSYGYTF.

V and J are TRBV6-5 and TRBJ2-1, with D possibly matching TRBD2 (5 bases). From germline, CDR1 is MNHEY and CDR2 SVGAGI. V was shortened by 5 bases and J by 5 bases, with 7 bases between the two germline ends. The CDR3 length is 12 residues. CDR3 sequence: CASSHGNNEQFF. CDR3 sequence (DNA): TGTGCCAGCAGTCACGGGAACAATGAGCAGTTCTTC.

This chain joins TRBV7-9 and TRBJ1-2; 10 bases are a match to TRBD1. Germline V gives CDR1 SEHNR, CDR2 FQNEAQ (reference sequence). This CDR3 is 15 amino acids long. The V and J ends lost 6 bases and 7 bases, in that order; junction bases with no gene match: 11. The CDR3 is CASSSSTGGKVGYTF. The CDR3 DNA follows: TGTGCCAGCAGTTCATCGACAGGGGGCAAGGTTGGCTACACCTTC.

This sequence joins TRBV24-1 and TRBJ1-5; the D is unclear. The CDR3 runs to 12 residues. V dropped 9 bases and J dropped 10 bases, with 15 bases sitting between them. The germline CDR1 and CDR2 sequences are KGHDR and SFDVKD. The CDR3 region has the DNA TGTGCCACCGAGCGGGCCGCCGGTCCCCAGCATTTT. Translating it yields CATERAAGPQHF.

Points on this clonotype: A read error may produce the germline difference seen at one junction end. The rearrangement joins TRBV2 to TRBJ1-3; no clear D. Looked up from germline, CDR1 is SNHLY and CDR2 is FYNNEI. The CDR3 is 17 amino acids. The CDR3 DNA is TGTGCCAGCAGTGAAGAAGTGACACCCCTCTCTGGAGACACCATATATTTT. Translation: CASSEEVTPLSGDTIYF.

Here the CDR3 DNA reads TGTGCCAGCAGCTTAGCAGGGCGGCGTGGGGTTAGTGGGGCCAACGTCCTGACTTTC. Its translation: CASSLAGRRGVSGANVLTF. The chain links TRBV7-2 to TRBJ2-6; D uncertain. V was cut by 0 bases and J by 3 bases, with 18 bases left in between. Germline V gene data show CDR1 as SGHTA and CDR2 as FQGNSA. The CDR3 covers 19 residues.

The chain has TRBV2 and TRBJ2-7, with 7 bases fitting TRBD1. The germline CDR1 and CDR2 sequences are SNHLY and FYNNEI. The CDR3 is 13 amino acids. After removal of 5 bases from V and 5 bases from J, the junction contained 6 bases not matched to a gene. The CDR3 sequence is CASSLGQFDEQYF. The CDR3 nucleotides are TGTGCCAGCAGTCTGGGACAGTTCGACGAGCAGTACTTC.

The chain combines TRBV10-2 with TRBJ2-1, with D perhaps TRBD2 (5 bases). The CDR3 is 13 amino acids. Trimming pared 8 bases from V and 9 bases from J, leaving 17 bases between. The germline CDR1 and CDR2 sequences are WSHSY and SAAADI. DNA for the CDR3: TGCGCCAGCCGGACGGGGATGAACACTGAGCAGTTCTTC. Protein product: CASRTGMNTEQFF.

The CDR3 here is CASSSLQGYQETQYF. DNA of the CDR3: TGTGCCAGCAGCTCCCTACAGGGATACCAAGAGACCCAGTACTTC. J is TRBJ2-5 and V is TRBV7-9; tentative D call: TRBD1 (6 bases). Trimming took off 4 bases at V and 0 bases at J, with 12 bases between the two ends. The CDR3 totals 15 residues. Germline V gives CDR1 SEHNR, CDR2 FQNEAQ (reference sequence).

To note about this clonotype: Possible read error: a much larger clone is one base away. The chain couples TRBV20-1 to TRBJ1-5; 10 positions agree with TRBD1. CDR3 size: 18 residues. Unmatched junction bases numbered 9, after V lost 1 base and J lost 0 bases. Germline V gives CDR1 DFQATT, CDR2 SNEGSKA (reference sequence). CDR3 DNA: TGCAGTGCTAGAGGGGTCGAGACAGGGGGCTATAGCAATCAGCCCCAGCATTTT. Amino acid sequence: CSARGVETGGYSNQPQHF.

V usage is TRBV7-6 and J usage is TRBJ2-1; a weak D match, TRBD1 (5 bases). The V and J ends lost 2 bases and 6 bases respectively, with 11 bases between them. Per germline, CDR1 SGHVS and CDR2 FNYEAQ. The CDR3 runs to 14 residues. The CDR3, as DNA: TGTGCCAGCAGCTTACAGGGAAGAGGCAATGAGCAGTTCTTC. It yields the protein CASSLQGRGNEQFF.

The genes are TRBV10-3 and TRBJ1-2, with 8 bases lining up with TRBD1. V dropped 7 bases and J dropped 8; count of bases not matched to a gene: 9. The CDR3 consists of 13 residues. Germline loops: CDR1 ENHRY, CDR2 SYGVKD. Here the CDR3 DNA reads TGTGCCATCACCGGACAGGGACTTTACGGCTACACCTTC. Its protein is CAITGQGLYGYTF.

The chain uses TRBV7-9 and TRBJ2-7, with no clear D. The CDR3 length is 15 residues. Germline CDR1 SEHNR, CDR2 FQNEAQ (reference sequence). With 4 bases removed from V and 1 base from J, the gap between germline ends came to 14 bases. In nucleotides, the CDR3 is TGTGCCAGCAGCTACTCCGGGTCACCTTCCTACGAGCAGTACTTC. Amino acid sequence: CASSYSGSPSYEQYF.

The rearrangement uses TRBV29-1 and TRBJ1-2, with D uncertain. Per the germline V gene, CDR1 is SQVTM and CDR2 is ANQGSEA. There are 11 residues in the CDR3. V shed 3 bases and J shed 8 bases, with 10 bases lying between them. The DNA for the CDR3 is TGCAGCGTTGATTTGGGGAAAGGCTACACCTTC. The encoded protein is CSVDLGKGYTF.

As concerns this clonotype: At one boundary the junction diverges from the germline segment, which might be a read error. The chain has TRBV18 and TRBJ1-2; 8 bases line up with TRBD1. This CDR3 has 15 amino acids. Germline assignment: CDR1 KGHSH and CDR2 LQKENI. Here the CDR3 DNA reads TGTGCCAGCTCACCACCGGACAGGGCCCTCTATGGCCACACCTTC. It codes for CASSPPDRALYGHTF.

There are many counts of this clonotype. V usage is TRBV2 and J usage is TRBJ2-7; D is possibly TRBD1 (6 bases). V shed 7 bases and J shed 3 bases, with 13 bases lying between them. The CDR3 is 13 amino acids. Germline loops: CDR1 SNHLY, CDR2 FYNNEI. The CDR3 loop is CASTGQPIYEQYF. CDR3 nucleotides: TGTGCCAGCACTGGACAGCCGATCTACGAGCAGTACTTC.

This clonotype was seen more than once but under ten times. Written as DNA, the CDR3 is TGCGCCAGCAGCTCCTTTCCGGGACAGGGATTCCCGGACGAGCAGTACTTC. Translated, it gives CASSSFPGQGFPDEQYF. The J gene is TRBJ2-7, the V gene TRBV5-1; 9 nucleotides agree with TRBD1. Losses at the gene ends were 3 bases for V and 5 bases for J; bases not matched to a gene: 15. CDR1 and CDR2 (germline): SGHRS, YFSETQ. The CDR3 covers 17 residues.